The rows below give T cell receptor beta chains drawn from one sample of a study of metastatic and nonmetastatic thyroid tumors. TCRdb reprocessed the PCR reads via MiXCR. The table records about 21,000 clones, about 18% of them present only once. Sequencing was done on a sample of blood. These receptors originate from a male donor with papillary thyroid cancer or a benign thyroid nodule (not recorded which). Some clones in this sample may be carry-over from other donors' samples. The CDR3 runs from the conserved cysteine through the conserved F or W. The D gene is left open where the match is weak. Clone size, where shown, is once, few, many, or a class for clones that have expanded.

CDR3 | DNA | D | length | V | size | J
CASSTETEGHTQYF | TGTGCCAGCAGTACCGAGACTGAAGGTCATACGCAGTATTTT | NA | 14 | TRBV27 | many | TRBJ2-3
CASSLDRVGADTQYF | TGTGCCAGCAGCCTGGACAGGGTGGGGGCAGATACGCAGTATTTT | TRBD1 | 15 | TRBV7-2 | many | TRBJ2-3
CASSLGSSYGYTF | TGTGCCAGCAGCTTAGGCTCCTCCTATGGCTACACCTTC | NA | 13 | TRBV7-9 | many | TRBJ1-2
CATKGLSTGELFF | TGTGCCACCAAGGGCCTTAGCACCGGGGAGCTGTTTTTT | NA | 13 | TRBV24-1 | many | TRBJ2-2
CASSSLRERKVQYF | TGTGCCAGCAGCTCCCTTCGGGAACGGAAGGTGCAGTACTTC | NA | 14 | TRBV11-2 | NA | TRBJ2-7
CASSLAWVGTEAFF | TGCGCCAGCAGCTTGGCCTGGGTAGGAACTGAAGCTTTCTTT | NA | 14 | TRBV5-1 | many | TRBJ1-1
CSARDPGVDYGYTF | TGCAGTGCTAGAGATCCAGGGGTCGACTATGGCTACACCTTC | NA | 14 | TRBV20-1 | NA | TRBJ1-2
CASGGQVDSPLHF | TGTGCCAGCGGTGGACAGGTCGATTCACCCCTCCACTTT | TRBD1 | 13 | TRBV6-1 | medium-sized | TRBJ1-6
CASSLFGGNSPLHF | TGTGCCAGCAGTTTATTCGGCGGGAATTCACCCCTCCACTTT | NA | 14 | TRBV27 | medium-sized | TRBJ1-6
CASSLYGVGTEAFF | TGTGCCAGCAGCTTGTACGGGGTGGGGACTGAAGCTTTCTTT | NA | 14 | TRBV5-6 | NA | TRBJ1-1
CSARDLSGEGTDTQYF | TGCAGTGCTAGAGATCTTTCGGGCGAGGGCACAGATACGCAGTATTTT | NA | 16 | TRBV20-1 | many | TRBJ2-3
CASSQRDYGYTF | TGTGCTAGCAGTCAGAGGGACTATGGCTACACATTC | NA | 12 | TRBV7-2 | NA | TRBJ1-2
CASSFLAGGSNNEQFF | TGTGCCAGCAGTTTCCTAGCGGGAGGGTCGAACAATGAGCAGTTCTTC | TRBD2 | 16 | TRBV27 | many | TRBJ2-1
CSVATGGITPNTEAFF | TGCAGTGTCGCGACAGGAGGGATAACACCGAACACTGAAGCTTTCTTT | NA | 16 | TRBV20-1 | many | TRBJ1-1
CASSLAGTSATDTQYF | TGCGCCAGCAGCTTAGCCGGGACTAGTGCCACAGATACGCAGTATTTT | TRBD2 | 16 | TRBV5-1 | many | TRBJ2-3
CASSAVWETQYF | TGTGCCAGCAGCGCCGTATGGGAGACCCAGTACTTC | NA | 12 | TRBV5-8 | many | TRBJ2-5
CASSLAAGGANTEAFF | TGTGCCAGCAGCTTAGCGGCAGGGGGAGCGAACACTGAAGCTTTCTTT | TRBD1 | 16 | TRBV11-1 | many | TRBJ1-1
CSARSGTSYEQYF | TGCAGTGCCCGCTCCGGGACTAGTTACGAGCAGTACTTC | TRBD2 | 13 | TRBV20-1 | NA | TRBJ2-7
CASSYVTRDPSTDTQYF | TGTGCCAGCAGCTACGTGACTCGCGACCCTAGCACAGATACGCAGTATTTT | NA | 17 | TRBV28 | many | TRBJ2-3
CATRIDDSYNSPLHF | TGTGCCACACGAATCGACGACTCCTATAATTCACCCCTCCACTTT | NA | 15 | TRBV19 | many | TRBJ1-6
CASSTGQGVQAFF | TGTGCCAGCAGCACGGGACAGGGAGTTCAGGCTTTCTTT | TRBD1 | 13 | TRBV9 | many | TRBJ1-1
CAIRPGPLLSVANEQFF | TGTGCCATCAGACCCGGACCCCTTTTGTCCGTTGCGAATGAGCAGTTCTTC | NA | 17 | TRBV10-3 | many | TRBJ2-1
CSASRISGNNEQFF | TGCAGTGCTAGTCGTATTAGCGGGAACAATGAGCAGTTCTTC | TRBD2 | 14 | TRBV20-1 | many | TRBJ2-1
CASSLVVPQETQYF | TGCGCCAGCAGCTTGGTCGTGCCTCAAGAGACCCAGTACTTC | NA | 14 | TRBV5-1 | many | TRBJ2-5
CASSIGREADTQYF | TGTGCCAGTAGTATAGGGCGGGAGGCAGATACGCAGTATTTT | TRBD2 | 14 | TRBV19 | many | TRBJ2-3
CASSRTAYEQYF | TGTGCCAGCAGCAGGACAGCTTACGAGCAGTACTTC | NA | 12 | TRBV3-1 | many | TRBJ2-7
CASRDEGEQFF | TGTGCCAGCCGGGACGAGGGGGAGCAGTTCTTC | NA | 11 | TRBV6-2/TRBV6-3 | medium-sized | TRBJ2-1
CASGVAYNEQFF | TGTGCCAGTGGTGTCGCCTACAATGAGCAGTTCTTC | NA | 12 | TRBV27 | many | TRBJ2-1
CASSEDVNTEAFF | TGTGCCAGCAGTGAAGACGTGAACACTGAAGCTTTCTTT | NA | 13 | TRBV6-1 | medium-sized | TRBJ1-1
CASSIRSPQGLVNEKLFF | TGTGCCAGTAGTATAAGGTCCCCACAGGGGCTTGTTAATGAAAAACTGTTTTTT | TRBD1 | 18 | TRBV19 | once | TRBJ1-4
CASKGMNTGELFF | TGTGCCAGCAAAGGGATGAACACCGGGGAGCTGTTTTTT | NA | 13 | TRBV6-1 | few | TRBJ2-2
CASRFLSSGKRYEQYF | TGTGCCAGCAGATTCCTTTCTAGCGGGAAGCGCTACGAGCAGTACTTC | TRBD2 | 16 | TRBV6-2/TRBV6-3 | few | TRBJ2-7
CASSSLTSKGPTSDEQYF | TGCGCCAGCAGCTCGCTTACCTCCAAGGGACCAACCTCCGACGAGCAGTACTTC | NA | 18 | TRBV5-1 | many | TRBJ2-7
CASSIDSTGANTEAFF | TGTGCCAGCAGCATAGATAGTACAGGGGCGAACACTGAAGCTTTCTTT | TRBD1 | 16 | TRBV11-3 | NA | TRBJ1-1
CASSYRGRGYGYTF | TGTGCCAGCAGTTACAGGGGGCGAGGCTATGGCTACACCTTC | TRBD1 | 14 | TRBV28 | many | TRBJ1-2
CSANRENQPQHF | TGCAGTGCAAACAGGGAGAATCAGCCCCAGCATTTT | NA | 12 | TRBV20-1 | many | TRBJ1-5
CAWGRNEKLFF | TGTGCCTGGGGGAGGAATGAAAAACTGTTTTTT | NA | 11 | TRBV30 | NA | TRBJ1-4
CSARPALTNYGYTF | TGCAGTGCTAGACCAGCGCTCACTAACTATGGCTACACCTTC | NA | 14 | TRBV20-1 | many | TRBJ1-2
CASNQNNEQFF | TGTGCCAGCAACCAGAACAATGAGCAGTTCTTC | NA | 11 | TRBV6-1 | many | TRBJ2-1
CSATRGGRGGAYNEQFF | TGCAGTGCCACGAGAGGTGGACGCGGGGGAGCCTACAATGAGCAGTTCTTC | TRBD2 | 17 | TRBV20-1 | many | TRBJ2-1
CASSFNRGKETQYF | TGTGCCAGCAGCTTTAATAGGGGCAAAGAGACCCAGTACTTC | NA | 14 | TRBV11-2 | many | TRBJ2-5
CSARPLTGPNTEAFF | TGCAGTGCTAGACCTCTGACAGGACCGAACACTGAAGCTTTCTTT | NA | 15 | TRBV20-1 | NA | TRBJ1-1
CAWSVLGVTEAFF | TGTGCCTGGAGTGTACTTGGGGTCACTGAAGCTTTCTTT | NA | 13 | TRBV30 | NA | TRBJ1-1
CSARDFGPLGSTEAFF | TGCAGTGCTAGAGATTTCGGGCCTCTCGGGTCCACTGAAGCTTTCTTT | NA | 16 | TRBV20-1 | many | TRBJ1-1
CASSQAGGYEQYF | TGTGCCAGCTCACAGGCAGGGGGCTACGAGCAGTACTTC | TRBD1 | 13 | TRBV18 | medium-sized | TRBJ2-7
CASSPGTGGDKQYF | TGTGCCAGCAGCCCCGGGACAGGGGGTGACAAGCAGTACTTC | TRBD1 | 14 | TRBV7-9 | NA | TRBJ2-7